A selection of T cell receptor beta chains follows, all from one sample in a study of blood T cell repertoires in COVID-19. Sequenced by immunoSEQ multiplex PCR; TCRdb stores in-frame clones only, minus some. The profile covers about 380,000 clones, with 70% to 90% appearing a single time and 1.2% taken by the ten largest. The specimen sequenced was PBMCs or T cells enriched from blood (not recorded which). These receptors all come from a woman younger than 30 who had recovered from COVID-19. Each CDR3 is given without its conserved first and last residue. The D gene is left open where the match is weak.

V	J	D	CDR3
TRBV7-9	TRBJ2-5	TRBD2	ASRTIGGDEETQY
TRBV29-1	TRBJ1-4	-	SALGGEKLF
TRBV6-1	TRBJ1-3	-	ASSEWGRTGNTIY
TRBV4-1	TRBJ2-7	TRBD1	ASRRTGQSYEQY
TRBV6-7	TRBJ2-3	-	ASIPRGGADTQY
TRBV13	TRBJ1-2	TRBD1	ASSRRQGADYGYT
TRBV5-1	TRBJ1-2	TRBD1	ASSLSGTGGRGYT
TRBV11-2	TRBJ1-1	-	ASSLDSAGLTESEAF
TRBV27	TRBJ2-3	TRBD2	ASSLRGGRADTQY
TRBV9	TRBJ1-5	-	ASSRGLSQPQH
TRBV4-2	TRBJ1-4	-	ASSRRASDDEKLF
TRBV18	TRBJ2-2	-	ASSPLAATGELF
TRBV6-5	TRBJ1-1	TRBD1	ASRPGGNTEAF